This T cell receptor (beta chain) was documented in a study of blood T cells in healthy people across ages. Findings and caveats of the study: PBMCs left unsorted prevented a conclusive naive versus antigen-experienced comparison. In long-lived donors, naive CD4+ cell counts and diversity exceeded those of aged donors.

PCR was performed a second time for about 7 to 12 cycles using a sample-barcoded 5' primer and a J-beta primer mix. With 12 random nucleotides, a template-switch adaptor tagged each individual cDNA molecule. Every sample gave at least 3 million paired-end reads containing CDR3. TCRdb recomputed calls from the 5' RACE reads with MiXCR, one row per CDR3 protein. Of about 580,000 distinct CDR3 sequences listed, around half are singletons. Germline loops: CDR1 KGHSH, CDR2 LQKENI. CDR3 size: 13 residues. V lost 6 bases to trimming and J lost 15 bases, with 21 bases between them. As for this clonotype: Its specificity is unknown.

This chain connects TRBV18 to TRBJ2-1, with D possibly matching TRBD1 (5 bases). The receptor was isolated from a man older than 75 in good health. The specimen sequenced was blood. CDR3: CASSAYQDNVRFF. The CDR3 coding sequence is TGTGCCAGCTCGGCGTACCAGGACAATGTGCGGTTCTTC.